This TCR beta chain was observed in a study of T-cell memory formation after mild COVID-19. Study overall: TCR clusters mostly belonged to single donors.

Study conclusions and caveats: While clones contracting from day 15 to 85 were balanced between CD4 and CD8, later expanders leaned CD4+. Those CD4+ clones that contracted were mainly in CM and EM (CD8+ ones in EMRA).

CDR1 is MDHEN and CDR2 is SYDVKM in the germline V gene. With 4 bases clipped from V and 1 base from J, the junction kept 3 bases outside the gene matches. The CDR3 contains 14 residues. Of note for this clonotype: Its target is unknown.

TCRdb fed the 5' RACE reads into MiXCR, producing one record per CDR3 protein. This table has more than 300,000 distinct CDR3 sequences, about 20% appearing once. The source is a man aged 18-30 years who had mild COVID-19 (a few samples of this study predate the infection). Cell type and time point are not known. The source material was PBMCs or a T cell subset sorted from them (not recorded which). V gene TRBV28 combines with J gene TRBJ2-7; 8 bases map to TRBD1. The CDR3 coding sequence is TGTGCCAGCAGTTCCCGACAGGGGTCCTACGAGCAGTACGTC. This encodes CASSSRQGSYEQYV.